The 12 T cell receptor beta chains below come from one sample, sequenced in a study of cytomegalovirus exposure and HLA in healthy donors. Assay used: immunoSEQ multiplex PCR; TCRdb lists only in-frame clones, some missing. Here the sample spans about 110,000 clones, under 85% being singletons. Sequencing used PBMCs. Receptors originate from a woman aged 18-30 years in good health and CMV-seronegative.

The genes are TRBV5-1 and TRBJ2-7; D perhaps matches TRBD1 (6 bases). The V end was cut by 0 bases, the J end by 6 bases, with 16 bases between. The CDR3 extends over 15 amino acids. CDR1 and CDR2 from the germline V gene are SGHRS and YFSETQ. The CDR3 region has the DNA TGCGCCAGCAGCTTGGCCGTGGGGGCGAGATCCGAGCAGTACTTC. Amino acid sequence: CASSLAVGARSEQYF. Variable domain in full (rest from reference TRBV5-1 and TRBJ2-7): KAGVTQTPRYLIKTRGQQVTLSCSPISGHRSVSWYQQTPGQGLQFLFEYFSETQRNKGNFPGRFSGRQFSNSRSEMNVSTLELGDSALYLCASSLAVGARSEQYFGPGTRLTVT.

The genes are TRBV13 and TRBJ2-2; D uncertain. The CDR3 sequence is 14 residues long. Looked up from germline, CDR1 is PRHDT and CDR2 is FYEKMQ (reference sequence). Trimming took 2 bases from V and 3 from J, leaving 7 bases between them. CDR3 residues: CASSLRGYTGELFF. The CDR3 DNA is TGTGCCAGCAGCTTAAGAGGATACACCGGGGAGCTGTTTTTT.

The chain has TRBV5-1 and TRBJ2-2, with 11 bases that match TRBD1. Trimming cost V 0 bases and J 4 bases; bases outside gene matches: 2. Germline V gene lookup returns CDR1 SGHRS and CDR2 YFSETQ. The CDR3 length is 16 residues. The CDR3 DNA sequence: TGCGCCAGCAGCTTGGTAGGGACAGGGGGCACCGGGGAGCTGTTTTTT. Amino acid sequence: CASSLVGTGGTGELFF.

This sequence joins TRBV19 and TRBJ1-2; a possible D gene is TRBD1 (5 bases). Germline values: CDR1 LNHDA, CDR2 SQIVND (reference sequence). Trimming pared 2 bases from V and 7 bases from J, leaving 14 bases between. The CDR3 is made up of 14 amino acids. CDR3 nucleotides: TGTGCCAGTAGTATAACAGGCTCCTGGGGTGGCTACACCTTC. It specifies CASSITGSWGGYTF.

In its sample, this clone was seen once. CDR3 nucleotide sequence: TGTGCCAGCAGTTTAAGCGGGGGGAACACAGATACGCAGTATTTT. This gives the protein CASSLSGGNTDTQYF. V is TRBV27 and J is TRBJ2-3; 9 positions agree with TRBD2. The germline V gene encodes CDR1 MNHEY and CDR2 SMNVEV (reference sequence). The CDR3 runs to 15 residues. With V trimmed by 2 bases and J by 2 bases, 2 bases remained unmatched.

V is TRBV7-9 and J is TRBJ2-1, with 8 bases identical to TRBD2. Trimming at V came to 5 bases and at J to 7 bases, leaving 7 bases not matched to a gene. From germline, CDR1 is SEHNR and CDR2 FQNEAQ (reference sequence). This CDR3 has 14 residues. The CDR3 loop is CASSRAGDRNEQFF. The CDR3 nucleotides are TGTGCCAGCAGCCGAGCGGGGGATAGAAATGAGCAGTTCTTC.

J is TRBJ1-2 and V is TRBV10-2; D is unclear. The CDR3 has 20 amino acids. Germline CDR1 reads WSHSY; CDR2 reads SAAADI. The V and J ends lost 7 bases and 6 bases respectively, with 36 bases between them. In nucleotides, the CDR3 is TGCGCCAGCACCGAGAGGGATGAGGCGGGAATAGGCTTCTTTAATAATGGCTACACCTTC. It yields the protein CASTERDEAGIGFFNNGYTF.

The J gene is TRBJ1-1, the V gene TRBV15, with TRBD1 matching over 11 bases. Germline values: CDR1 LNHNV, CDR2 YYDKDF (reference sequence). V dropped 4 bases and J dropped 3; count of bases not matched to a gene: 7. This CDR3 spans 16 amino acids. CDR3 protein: CATSKGTGGFDTEAFF. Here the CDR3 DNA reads TGTGCCACCAGCAAGGGGACAGGGGGGTTCGACACTGAAGCTTTCTTT.

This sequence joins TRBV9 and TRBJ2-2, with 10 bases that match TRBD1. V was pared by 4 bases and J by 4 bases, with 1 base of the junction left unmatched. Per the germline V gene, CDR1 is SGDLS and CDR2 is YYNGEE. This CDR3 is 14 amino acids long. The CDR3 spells CASSWDRGTGELFF. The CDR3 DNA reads TGTGCCAGCAGCTGGGACAGGGGCACCGGGGAGCTGTTTTTT.

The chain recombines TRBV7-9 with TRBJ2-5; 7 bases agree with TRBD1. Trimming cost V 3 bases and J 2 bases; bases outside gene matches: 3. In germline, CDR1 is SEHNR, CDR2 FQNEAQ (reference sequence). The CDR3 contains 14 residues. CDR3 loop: CASSFIRGQETQYF. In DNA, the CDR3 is TGTGCCAGCAGCTTTATCAGGGGGCAAGAGACCCAGTACTTC.

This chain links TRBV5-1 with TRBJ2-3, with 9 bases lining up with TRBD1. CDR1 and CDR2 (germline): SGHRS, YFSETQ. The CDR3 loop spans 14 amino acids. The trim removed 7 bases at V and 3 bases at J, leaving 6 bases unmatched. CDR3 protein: CASGWDRATDTQYF. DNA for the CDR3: TGCGCCAGCGGGTGGGACAGGGCGACAGATACGCAGTATTTT.

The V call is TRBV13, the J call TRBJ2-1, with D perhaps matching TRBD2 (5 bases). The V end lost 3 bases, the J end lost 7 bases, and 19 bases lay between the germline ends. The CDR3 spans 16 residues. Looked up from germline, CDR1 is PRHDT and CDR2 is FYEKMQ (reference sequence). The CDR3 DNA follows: TGTGCCAGCAGCTTGGACTCGGGTGGGTCTTGGAATGAGCAGTTCTTC. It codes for CASSLDSGGSWNEQFF.